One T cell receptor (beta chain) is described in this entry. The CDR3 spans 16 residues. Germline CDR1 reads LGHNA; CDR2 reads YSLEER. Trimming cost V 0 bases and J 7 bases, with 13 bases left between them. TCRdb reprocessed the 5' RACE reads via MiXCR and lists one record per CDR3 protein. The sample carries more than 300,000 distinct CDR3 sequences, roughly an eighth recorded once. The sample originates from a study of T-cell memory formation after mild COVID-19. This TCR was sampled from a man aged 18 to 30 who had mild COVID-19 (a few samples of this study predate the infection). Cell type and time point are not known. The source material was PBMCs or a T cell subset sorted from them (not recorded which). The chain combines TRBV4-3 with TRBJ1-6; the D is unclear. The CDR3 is CASSQDLGPSNSPLHF. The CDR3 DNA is TGCGCCAGCAGCCAAGATTTGGGTCCGAGCAATTCACCCCTCCACTTT.